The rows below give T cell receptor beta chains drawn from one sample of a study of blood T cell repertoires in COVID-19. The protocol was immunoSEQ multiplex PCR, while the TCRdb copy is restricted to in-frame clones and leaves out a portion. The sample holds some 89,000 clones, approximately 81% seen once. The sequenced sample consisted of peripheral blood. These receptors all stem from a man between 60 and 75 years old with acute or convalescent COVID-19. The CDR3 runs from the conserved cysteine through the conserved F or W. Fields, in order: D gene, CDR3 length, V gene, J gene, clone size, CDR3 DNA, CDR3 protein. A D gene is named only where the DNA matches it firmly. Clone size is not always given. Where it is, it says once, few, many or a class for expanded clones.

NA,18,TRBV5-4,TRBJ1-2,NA,TGTGCCAGCAGCCCCTACAGGAGCCACCAATACTCTAACTATGGCTACACCTTC,CASSPYRSHQYSNYGYTF
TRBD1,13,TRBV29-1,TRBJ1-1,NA,TGCAGCGTAATTGGACAGGGGGGCACTGAAGCTTTCTTT,CSVIGQGGTEAFF
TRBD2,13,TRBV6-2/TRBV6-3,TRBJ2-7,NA,TGTGCCAGCGGCCTAGCGGTCCCCTACGAGCAGTACTTC,CASGLAVPYEQYF
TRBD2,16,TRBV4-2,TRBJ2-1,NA,TGTGCCAGCAGCCAAGATCTAGCGGGAGGGCGTAATGAGCAGTTCTTC,CASSQDLAGGRNEQFF
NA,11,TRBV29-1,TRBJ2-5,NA,TGCAGCGTGAGGGAGTTGGGGACCCAGTACTTC,CSVRELGTQYF
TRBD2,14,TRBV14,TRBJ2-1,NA,TGTGCCAGCAGCGAACGGACTAGCCGGCATGAGCAGTTCTTC,CASSERTSRHEQFF
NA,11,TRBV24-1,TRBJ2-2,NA,TGTGCCATCGGACAGTCCGGGGAGCTGTTTTTT,CAIGQSGELFF
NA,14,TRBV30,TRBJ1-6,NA,TGTGCCTGGAGTGTCGGGACAACAAATTCACCCCTCCACTTT,CAWSVGTTNSPLHF
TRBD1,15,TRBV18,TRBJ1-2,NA,TGTGCCAGCTCCGGTACAGGGGATCCAGCCTATGGCTACACCTTC,CASSGTGDPAYGYTF
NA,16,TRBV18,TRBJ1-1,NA,TGTGCCAGCTCACCATTTGGTCCGGGGGGTCTCTCTGAAGCTTTCTTT,CASSPFGPGGLSEAFF
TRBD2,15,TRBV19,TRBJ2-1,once,TGTGCCAGTAGTATATGGGGTAGCGGGAACAATGAGCAGTTCTTC,CASSIWGSGNNEQFF
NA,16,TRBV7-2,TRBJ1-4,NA,TGTGCCAGCAGCTTAGCCCCAAATCGGGGATCAAGAAAACTGTTTTTT,CASSLAPNRGSRKLFF
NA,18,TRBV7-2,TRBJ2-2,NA,TGTGCCAGCAGCTTAGTCAGGCGAAGGGACACCAACACCGGGGAGCTGTTTTTT,CASSLVRRRDTNTGELFF
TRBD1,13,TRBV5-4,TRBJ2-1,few,TGTGCCAGCAGCTGGACAGGGTTTAATGAGCAGTTCTTC,CASSWTGFNEQFF
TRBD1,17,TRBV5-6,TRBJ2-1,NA,TGTGCCAGCAGCTTGTATGAAGGGGGCCTCTCCTACAATGAGCAGTTCTTC,CASSLYEGGLSYNEQFF
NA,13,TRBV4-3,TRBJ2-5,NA,TGCGCCAGCAGCCAAGATCAGGGTTCGACCCAGTACTTC,CASSQDQGSTQYF
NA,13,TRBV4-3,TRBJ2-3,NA,TGCGCCAGCAGCCAAGCCCCCGGGGATACGCAGTATTTT,CASSQAPGDTQYF
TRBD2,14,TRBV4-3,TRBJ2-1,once,TGCGCCAGCAGCCGTATTGGTAGGGAGGGCAGACGGTTCTTC,CASSRIGREGRRFF
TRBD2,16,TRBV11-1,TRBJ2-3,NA,TGTGCCAGCAGCTTATATAGCGGGAGGGATACAGATACGCAGTATTTT,CASSLYSGRDTDTQYF
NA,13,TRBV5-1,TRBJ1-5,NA,TGCGCCAGCAGCTTGACAGGAGGGCAGCCCCAGCATTTT,CASSLTGGQPQHF
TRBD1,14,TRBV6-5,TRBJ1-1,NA,TGTGCCAGCAGGCGAGGACAGGGAGACACTGAAGCTTTCTTT,CASRRGQGDTEAFF
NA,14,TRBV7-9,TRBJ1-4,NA,TGTGCCAGCAGCGCGCTCCAGGGTAATGAAAAACTGTTTTTT,CASSALQGNEKLFF
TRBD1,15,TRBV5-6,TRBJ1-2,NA,TGTGCCAGCAGCTCGAACACAGGGGAAGGCTCTGGCTACACCTTC,CASSSNTGEGSGYTF
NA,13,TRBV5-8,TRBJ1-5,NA,TGTGCCAGCAGCTTGTTGGCCAATCAGCCCCAGCATTTT,CASSLLANQPQHF
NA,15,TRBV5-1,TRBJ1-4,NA,TGCGCCAGCAGCTTGGATCCGGCAACTAATGAAAAACTGTTTTTT,CASSLDPATNEKLFF
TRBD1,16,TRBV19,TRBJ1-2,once,TGTGCCAGTGTCCAGGGACAGGGGGCGCCGGCCTATGGCTACACCTTC,CASVQGQGAPAYGYTF
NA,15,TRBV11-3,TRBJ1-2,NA,TGTGCCAGCAGCCGGGGGGGAAATAGGGGTGATGGCTACACCTTC,CASSRGGNRGDGYTF
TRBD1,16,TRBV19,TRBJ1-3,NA,TGTGCCAGTAGTAGGACAGGCTGGAGCTCTGGAAACACCATATATTTT,CASSRTGWSSGNTIYF
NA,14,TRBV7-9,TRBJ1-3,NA,TGTGCCAGCAGCGGCCGGACAGAAGGAAACACCATATATTTT,CASSGRTEGNTIYF
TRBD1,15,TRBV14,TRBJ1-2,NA,TGTGCCAGCAGCCAATTTCTGGACAGGGGCTATGGCTACACCTTC,CASSQFLDRGYGYTF
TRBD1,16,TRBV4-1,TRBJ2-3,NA,TGCGCCAGCAGCCAAGGGGGGACAGGATTCACAGATACGCAGTATTTT,CASSQGGTGFTDTQYF
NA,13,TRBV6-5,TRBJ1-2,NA,TGTGCCAGCAGTTACTCGGAGGGTTTGGGGTACACCTTC,CASSYSEGLGYTF
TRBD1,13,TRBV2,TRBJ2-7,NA,TGTGCCGGTTCTGGGACAGCGAACTACGAGCAGTACTTC,CAGSGTANYEQYF
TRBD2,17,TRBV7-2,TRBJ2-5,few,TGTGCCAGCAGAACTGGGGGGCAGACTAGCGGGACCGAGACCCAGTACTTC,CASRTGGQTSGTETQYF
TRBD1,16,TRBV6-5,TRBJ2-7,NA,TGTGCCAGCAGTTACTCAGACAGGGGATTAACGTACGAGCAGTACTTC,CASSYSDRGLTYEQYF
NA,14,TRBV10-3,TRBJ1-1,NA,TGTGCCATCAGTGATCAAGGGGTTACCACTGAAGCTTTCTTT,CAISDQGVTTEAFF
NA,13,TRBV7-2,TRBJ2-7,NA,TGTGCCAGCAGCTCATACTCCTACTACGAGCAGTACTTC,CASSSYSYYEQYF
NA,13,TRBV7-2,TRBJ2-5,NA,TGTGCCAGCAGCTTTACAGGGAGCGAGACCCAGTACTTC,CASSFTGSETQYF
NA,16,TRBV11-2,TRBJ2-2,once,TGTGCCAGCAGCTTAGGTGGCAGTAAGAACACCGGGGAGCTGTTTTTT,CASSLGGSKNTGELFF
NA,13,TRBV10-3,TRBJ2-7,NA,TGTGCCATCAAAAGGGAGAGCTCCTACGAGCAGTACTTC,CAIKRESSYEQYF
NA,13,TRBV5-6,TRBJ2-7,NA,TGTGCCAGCAGCTCGGGATCGGGGTACGAGCAGTACTTC,CASSSGSGYEQYF
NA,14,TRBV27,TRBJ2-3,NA,TGTGCCAGCAGTTTCTGGGGAGTTGGAGATACGCAGTATTTT,CASSFWGVGDTQYF
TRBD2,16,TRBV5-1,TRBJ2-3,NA,TGCGCCAGCAGTCTGGGTCGTAGCGGGAGCACAGATACGCAGTATTTT,CASSLGRSGSTDTQYF
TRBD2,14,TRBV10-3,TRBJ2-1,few,TGTGCCATCAGTGATATGTTTAGCGGGTTGTGGCAGTTCTTC,CAISDMFSGLWQFF
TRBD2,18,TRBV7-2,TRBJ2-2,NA,TGTGCCAGCAGCTTATACTCGCGGGGGGCTTCGAACACCGGGGAGCTGTTTTTT,CASSLYSRGASNTGELFF
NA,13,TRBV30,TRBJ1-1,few,TGTGCCTGGAAACCGGGACACTACACTGAAGCTTTCTTT,CAWKPGHYTEAFF
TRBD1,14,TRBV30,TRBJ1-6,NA,TGTGCCTGGAGAGCGGGACAGGGTCATTCACCCCTCCACTTT,CAWRAGQGHSPLHF
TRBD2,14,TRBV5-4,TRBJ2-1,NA,TGTGCCAGCAGTTCCGGGACTAGCATCGATGAGCAGTTCTTC,CASSSGTSIDEQFF
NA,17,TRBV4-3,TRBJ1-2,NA,TGCGCCAGCAGCCAAGTGGAAGGGGGTATTGGGATCTATGGCTACACCTTC,CASSQVEGGIGIYGYTF
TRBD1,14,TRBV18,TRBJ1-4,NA,TGTGCCAGCTCACCGGGACAGGGACTTGAAAAACTGTTTTTT,CASSPGQGLEKLFF
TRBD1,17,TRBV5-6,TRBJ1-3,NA,TGTGCCAGCAGCGGGGGGACAGCCAGGCTCTCTGGAAACACCATATATTTT,CASSGGTARLSGNTIYF
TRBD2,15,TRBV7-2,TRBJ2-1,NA,TGTGCCAGCAGCTCCACTAGCGGGAGCAACAATGAGCAGTTCTTC,CASSSTSGSNNEQFF
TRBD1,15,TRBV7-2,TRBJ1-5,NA,TGTGCCAGCAGCTTTGACAGGGCTAGCAATCAGCCCCAGCATTTT,CASSFDRASNQPQHF